This T cell receptor beta chain is from a study of T cell repertoires in cytomegalovirus infection. Study-level background: Through public TCR beta signatures, both CMV infection and matching HLA type were indicated. General study points: HLA-C-restricted TCR beta clonotypes specific for CMV led the ex vivo response. Cumulative public TCR beta family frequency identified CMV carriers with the relevant HLA.

This clonotype was seen a few times. The antigen is undetermined. TCRdb re-called the reads through MiXCR, storing one row per CDR3 protein. The sample consists of roughly 760,000 distinct CDR3 sequences, 35% to 40% of them appearing once. CDR3 length: 16 residues. Germline CDR1 is SGHAT and CDR2 is FQNNGV. V gave up 5 bases and J gave up 6 bases; unmatched junction bases: 10. V is TRBV11-2 and J is TRBJ2-3, with TRBD2 matching over 11 bases. The sample consisted of PBMCs. The clonotype originates from a human donor in good health (CMV status not recorded). Some clones in this sample may be carry-over from other donors' samples. The DNA for the CDR3 is TGTGCCAGCAGCATCCCTAGCGGGGGGCGGGAGGATACGCAGTATTTT. Translated, it gives CASSIPSGGREDTQYF.